Each of the 26 T cell receptor beta chains below was sequenced from the same sample in a study of T-cell reconstitution after alpha-beta-depleted transplantation in children (dated by TCRdb to between 2015 and 2016). The library was generated by PCR. Sequencing used an Illumina HiSeq 2500. Molecular barcoding was employed in the preparation of TCR libraries, with unique molecular identifiers being used to normalize TCRbeta repertoire quantification. TCRdb passed the public sequencing reads through fastp at Q25 and MiXCR, retaining productive beta sequences. Entries are consolidated by CDR3 protein sequence, retaining the most common genes and DNA. The sample includes 400,000 to 500,000 distinct CDR3 sequences, with approximately 11% observed a single time. The biggest ten clones account for roughly 6% of the sample. Sequenced material: PBMCs from the stem cell graft donor, taken from the stem cell graft. The receptors were gathered from a human donor who donated a stem cell graft to a child with acute myeloid leukemia.

This clonotype was picked up a small number of times. The chain couples TRBV12-3 or TRBV12-4 to TRBJ1-1, with D possibly matching TRBD1 (6 bases). The CDR3 spans 14 residues. V dropped 6 bases and J dropped 6 bases, with 17 bases sitting between them. The chain's CDR3 is CASSPGGYMAEAFF. The CDR3 DNA reads TGTGCCAGCAGCCCTGGGGGCTATATGGCTGAAGCTTTCTTT.

This clonotype was observed a few times. The V call is TRBV7-8, the J call TRBJ2-2; TRBD2 matches at 11 bases. This CDR3 is built from 14 residues. Looked up from germline, CDR1 is SGHVS and CDR2 is FQNEAQ. After removal of 4 bases from V and 6 bases from J, the junction contained 1 base not matched to a gene. DNA of the CDR3: TGTGCCAGCAGCTGGGGACTAGCGGCCGGGGAGCTGTTTTTT. Protein sequence: CASSWGLAAGELFF.

This clonotype was seen only a few times. This chain joins TRBV5-1 and TRBJ2-5; D possibly matches TRBD1 or TRBD2 (5 bases each). The CDR3 loop spans 15 amino acids. Germline values: CDR1 SGHRS, CDR2 YFSETQ. The ends were cut back, 4 bases at V and 5 bases at J, with 18 bases in the middle. The CDR3 spells CASSAGLKKGETQYF. As DNA, the CDR3 is TGCGCCAGCAGCGCCGGACTGAAAAAGGGGGAGACCCAGTACTTC.

The V gene is TRBV18, the J gene TRBJ2-5; 10 nucleotides align to TRBD2. Germline CDR1 and CDR2: KGHSH and LQKENI. The length of the CDR3 is 15 residues. V shed 4 bases, J shed 5 bases, and the junction held 7 bases outside the gene matches. CDR3: CASSQTSGIQETQYF. As DNA, the CDR3 is TGTGCCAGCTCACAAACTAGCGGGATCCAGGAGACCCAGTACTTC.

The chain recombines TRBV3-1 with TRBJ1-1, with TRBD1 identical over 9 bases. The V gene end was trimmed by 4 bases and the J gene end by 4 bases; junction bases not matched to a gene: 7. CDR1 and CDR2 from the germline V gene are LGHDT and YNNKEL (reference sequence). The CDR3 runs 15 residues. The CDR3 reads CASSRTGDRSTEAFF. The CDR3 region has the DNA TGTGCCAGCAGCCGGACAGGGGATAGGAGCACTGAAGCTTTCTTT.

This clonotype was found many times. The chain joins TRBV20-1 to TRBJ2-5; D might be TRBD2 (6 bases). Per the germline V gene, CDR1 is DFQATT and CDR2 is SNEGSKA (reference sequence). With 0 bases removed from V and 4 bases from J, the gap between germline ends came to 12 bases. There are 14 residues in the CDR3. DNA of the CDR3: TGCAGTGCTAGAGATGCGGGGAGCGGAGAGACCCAGTACTTC. The encoded protein is CSARDAGSGETQYF.

This clonotype was recorded at least ten times. The chain employs TRBV20-1 and TRBJ1-2; 7 bases line up with TRBD1. This CDR3 spans 13 amino acids. Losses at the gene ends were 6 bases for V and 4 bases for J; bases not matched to a gene: 8. Germline V lookup: CDR1 DFQATT, CDR2 SNEGSKA (reference sequence). The CDR3 spells CSAFDRDSYGYTF. CDR3 nucleotide sequence: TGCAGTGCCTTTGACCGGGACAGCTATGGCTACACCTTC.

The rearrangement joins TRBV20-1 to TRBJ1-2; D is unresolved. The germline V gene encodes CDR1 DFQATT and CDR2 SNEGSKA (reference sequence). The CDR3 has 16 residues. The ends were cut back, 0 bases at V and 0 bases at J, with 14 bases in the middle. The CDR3 reads CSARDRGAVANYGYTF. The CDR3 DNA sequence: TGCAGTGCTAGAGATCGGGGAGCAGTAGCTAACTATGGCTACACCTTC.

The chain couples TRBV5-1 to TRBJ2-1; possible D gene TRBD2, 6 bases. V lost 4 bases and J 6 bases, leaving 20 bases between the germline ends. In germline, CDR1 is SGHRS, CDR2 YFSETQ. CDR3 length equals 16 residues. The chain's CDR3 is CASSLRVLEGCNEQFF. CDR3 bases: TGCGCCAGCAGCCTACGAGTCCTGGAGGGTTGCAATGAGCAGTTCTTC.

This chain uses TRBV2 with TRBJ1-4; D unclear. This CDR3 has 15 amino acids. Germline assignment: CDR1 SNHLY and CDR2 FYNNEI. Trimming left V 6 bases short and J 8 bases short, with 19 bases between. The CDR3 DNA reads TGTGCCAGCAGCATCTCCGGAGGTCTTTCGGAAAAACTGTTTTTT. This sequence encodes CASSISGGLSEKLFF. The full variable domain, its missing parts supplied by reference TRBV2 and TRBJ1-4, is EPEVTQTPSHQVTQMGQEVILRCVPISNHLYFYWYRQILGQKVEFLVSFYNNEISEKSEIFDDQFSVERPDGSNFTLKIRSTKLEDSAMYFCASSISGGLSEKLFFGSGTQLSVL.

The chain recombines TRBV25-1 with TRBJ1-6; no firm D call. The CDR3 is 16 amino acids. Germline CDR1 is MGHDK and CDR2 is SYGVNS. V shed 6 bases and J shed 2 bases, with 14 bases lying between them. DNA of the CDR3: TGTGCCAGCAGGGACCAAGGGTTGCCCTATAATTCACCCCTCCACTTT. As protein: CASRDQGLPYNSPLHF.

This clonotype was observed a handful of times. The chain uses TRBV18 and TRBJ2-7; 7 bases map to TRBD1. The V segment lost 5 bases and the J segment 2 bases; nucleotides outside the gene matches: 6. CDR3 length: 14 residues. Germline CDR1 reads KGHSH; CDR2 reads LQKENI. In nucleotides, the CDR3 is TGTGCCAGCTCAGCCGGACAGGAACCCTACGAGCAGTACTTC. It translates to CASSAGQEPYEQYF. The variable domain in full, completed from reference TRBV18 and TRBJ2-7, reads NAGVMQNPRHLVRRRGQEARLRCSPMKGHSHVYWYRQLPEEGLKFMVYLQKENIIDESGMPKERFSAEFPKEGPSILRIQQVVRGDSAAYFCASSAGQEPYEQYFGPGTRLTVT.

This clonotype was detected a few times. The chain recombines TRBV2 with TRBJ2-1, with 11 bases lining up with TRBD2. Germline V CDR1 and CDR2: SNHLY, FYNNEI. Trimming at V came to 2 bases and at J to 8 bases, leaving 5 bases not matched to a gene. The CDR3 covers 15 residues. Written as DNA, the CDR3 is TGTGCCAGCAGTGAAACTAGCGGGAGCTTGGATGAGCAGTTCTTC. It is translated as CASSETSGSLDEQFF. Complete variable domain (other parts from reference TRBV2 and TRBJ2-1): EPEVTQTPSHQVTQMGQEVILRCVPISNHLYFYWYRQILGQKVEFLVSFYNNEISEKSEIFDDQFSVERPDGSNFTLKIRSTKLEDSAMYFCASSETSGSLDEQFFGPGTRLTVL.

The chain combines TRBV27 with TRBJ2-7; TRBD1 aligns across 8 bases. CDR3 length equals 14 residues. The germline V gene has CDR1 MNHEY and CDR2 SMNVEV (reference sequence). J lost 3 bases, V lost 6 bases, and 7 bases had no gene match. Here the CDR3 reads CASRQGVQDYEQYF. CDR3 bases: TGTGCCAGCAGACAGGGGGTACAGGACTACGAGCAGTACTTC.

This clonotype has more than one count but fewer than ten. The V gene is TRBV9, the J gene TRBJ2-5; 9 positions match TRBD2. The V and J ends lost 2 bases and 1 base, in that order; junction bases with no gene match: 12. The CDR3 is 18 amino acids. Germline CDR1 SGDLS, CDR2 YYNGEE. CDR3 loop: CASSVSTGGLAAQETQYF. The CDR3 coding sequence is TGTGCCAGCAGCGTTTCCACCGGGGGACTAGCAGCCCAAGAGACCCAGTACTTC.

The chain combines TRBV9 with TRBJ2-3; 14 nucleotides agree with TRBD2. CDR3 length: 17 amino acids. J gave up 2 bases and V 1 base, and 3 bases lay outside the gene matches. Germline V gene lookup returns CDR1 SGDLS and CDR2 YYNGEE. As DNA, the CDR3 is TGTGCCAGCAGCGTATCGGGACTAGCGGGGGTCACAGATACGCAGTATTTT. This gives the protein CASSVSGLAGVTDTQYF.

J is TRBJ1-5 and V is TRBV19; 9 nucleotides match TRBD1. The CDR3 has 16 residues. From germline, CDR1 is LNHDA and CDR2 SQIVND (reference sequence). The V and J ends lost 5 bases and 2 bases, in that order; junction bases with no gene match: 7. Written as DNA, the CDR3 is TGTGCCAGTAGTGTACAGGGGGCGCAAGGCAATCAGCCCCAGCATTTT. It translates to CASSVQGAQGNQPQHF.

This clonotype was detected many times. This chain links TRBV28 with TRBJ2-5; 12 bases match TRBD1. The V gene end was trimmed by 5 bases and the J gene end by 5 bases; junction bases not matched to a gene: 9. Per germline, CDR1 MDHEN and CDR2 SYDVKM. This CDR3 is built from 16 residues. Here the CDR3 reads CASSPGTGGRFETQYF. CDR3 DNA: TGTGCCAGCAGTCCCGGGACAGGGGGCCGTTTTGAGACCCAGTACTTC.

CDR3 in DNA: TGCAGTGCTAGAGATGCGTCTAGCGGGGGATTGGAGACCCAGTACTTC. Its protein product is CSARDASSGGLETQYF. The V and J genes are TRBV20-1 and TRBJ2-5; 10 positions match TRBD2. V was pared by 0 bases and J by 5 bases, with 9 bases of the junction left unmatched. The CDR3 spans 16 residues. Per the germline V gene, CDR1 is DFQATT and CDR2 is SNEGSKA (reference sequence).

The chain carries TRBV10-3 and TRBJ1-1; no definite D call. With 4 bases removed from V and 5 bases from J, the gap between germline ends came to 8 bases. The CDR3 is 12 residues long. CDR1 and CDR2 from the germline V gene are ENHRY and SYGVKD. CDR3 sequence: CAISALATEAFF. CDR3 bases: TGTGCCATCAGTGCTTTGGCGACTGAAGCTTTCTTT.

This clonotype was observed at least ten times. The chain recombines TRBV5-5 with TRBJ2-3, with D hard to call. The CDR3 is 12 amino acids. The germline V gene has CDR1 SGHKS and CDR2 YYEKEE (reference sequence). V lost 3 bases and J 6 bases, leaving 8 bases between the germline ends. CDR3 DNA: TGTGCCAGCAGCTCCGGAATGGATACGCAGTATTTT. Encoded protein: CASSSGMDTQYF.

This clonotype was picked up many times. The chain has TRBV10-3 and TRBJ2-2; D gene uncertain. The CDR3 covers 14 residues. Germline V CDR1 and CDR2: ENHRY, SYGVKD. Trimming cost V 10 bases and J 1 base, with 13 bases left between them. The CDR3 spells CATHYKGNTGELFF. CDR3 sequence (DNA): TGTGCCACCCATTACAAAGGGAACACCGGGGAGCTGTTTTTT.

This clonotype was recorded at least ten times. The genes are TRBV21-1 and TRBJ2-7; the DNA was not compared with TRBD1, the D call given in the table. TRBV21-1 is a recognized pseudogene. The CDR3 length is 14 residues. The CDR3 DNA reads as TGTGCCAGCAGCTCCGGGACGGAGAATTGCGAGCAGTACTTC. Its translation: CASSSGTENCEQYF.

This clonotype was counted many times. V and J are TRBV10-2 and TRBJ1-3; no clear D gene. Germline V gene lookup returns CDR1 WSHSY and CDR2 SAAADI. Trimming took 7 bases from V and 2 from J, leaving 6 bases between them. CDR3 length: 12 residues. The CDR3 spells CASTGTGNTIYF. CDR3 sequence (DNA): TGCGCCAGCACGGGGACTGGAAACACCATATATTTT.

This clonotype was picked up many times. The rearrangement links TRBV12-3 or TRBV12-4 to TRBJ1-5; 8 bases line up with TRBD1. With 5 bases clipped from V and 4 bases from J, the junction kept 10 bases outside the gene matches. The CDR3 extends over 16 amino acids. In nucleotides, the CDR3 is TGTGCCAGCAGTCGACTAGGACAGGGTGTAAATCAGCCCCAGCATTTT. Translated: CASSRLGQGVNQPQHF.

This clonotype appeared many times. This CDR3 is CASRQYNEQFF. The CDR3 DNA is TGTGCCAGCAGACAGTACAATGAGCAGTTCTTC. The chain combines TRBV6-5 with TRBJ2-1; D is uncertain. Per the germline V gene, CDR1 is MNHEY and CDR2 is SVGAGI. With 6 bases removed from V and 4 bases from J, the gap between germline ends came to 4 bases. The CDR3 is made up of 11 amino acids.